Shown below are 29 T cell receptor beta chains from a single sample sequenced in a study of shared clonotypes between healthy human individuals. Some clones are missing from TCRdb's copy, which holds only in-frame ones; the method was immunoSEQ multiplex PCR. In the table there are more than 1.2 million clones, 98% to 99% of which are singletons. The sequencing sample was made of naive CD4+ T cells sorted from blood. Specified subset: CD45RA+ positively selected. These receptors were collected from a young man in good health.

The rearrangement uses TRBV7-2 and TRBJ2-2; no clear D gene. Germline V lookup: CDR1 SGHTA, CDR2 FQGNSA. V was trimmed by 1 base and J by 3 bases, leaving 6 bases between them. The CDR3 covers 14 residues. The CDR3 sequence is CASSLESYTGELFF. DNA of the CDR3: TGTGCCAGCAGCTTAGAATCTTACACCGGGGAGCTGTTTTTT.

J is TRBJ2-1 and V is TRBV5-6, with 14 nucleotides matching TRBD2. V lost 4 bases, J lost 9 bases, and 12 bases stayed unmatched. The CDR3 length is 17 residues. Looked up from germline, CDR1 is SGHDT and CDR2 is YYEEEE. CDR3 region: CASSTAPGLAGVGEQFF. For the CDR3, the DNA is TGTGCCAGCAGCACAGCACCGGGACTAGCGGGAGTGGGTGAGCAGTTCTTC.

This chain connects TRBV27 to TRBJ2-1; 10 bases fit TRBD2. Trimming at V came to 7 bases and at J to 4 bases, leaving 16 bases not matched to a gene. CDR3 length equals 18 residues. Germline lookup yields CDR1 MNHEY and CDR2 SMNVEV (reference sequence). The CDR3 region is CASKAGILAGEDYNEQFF. The CDR3 DNA sequence: TGTGCCAGCAAGGCAGGAATTCTAGCGGGAGAAGATTACAATGAGCAGTTCTTC.

The V call is TRBV6-5, the J call TRBJ2-7; 7 nucleotides match TRBD2. J lost 8 bases, V lost 2 bases, and 3 bases had no gene match. Germline assignment: CDR1 MNHEY and CDR2 SVGAGI. The CDR3 length is 12 residues. The DNA of the CDR3 is TGTGCCAGCAGTTACCAAGGGACTAAGCAGTACTTC. Translating gives CASSYQGTKQYF.

The gene calls are TRBV19 and TRBJ1-2; D is perhaps TRBD1 (5 bases). V gave up 2 bases and J gave up 8 bases, with 18 bases separating them. CDR3 length: 15 residues. The germline CDR1 and CDR2 sequences are LNHDA and SQIVND (reference sequence). The CDR3, as DNA: TGTGCCAGTAGTATACCTCGGACACCAACGGGGGGCTACACCTTC. This codes for CASSIPRTPTGGYTF.

The chain is built from TRBV28 and TRBJ1-2; D remains unclear. The V end lost 6 bases, the J end lost 4 bases, and 9 bases lay between the germline ends. Germline CDR1 MDHEN, CDR2 SYDVKM. The CDR3 spans 12 residues. The CDR3 nucleotides read TGTGCCAGCAGGGAGATTTCCTATGGCTACACCTTC. This gives the protein CASREISYGYTF.

Of note for this clone: Other nucleotide sequences in the sample specify the same CDR3. V and J are TRBV5-1 and TRBJ2-7; TRBD2 matches 13 bases. V was clipped by 4 bases and J by 3 bases; unmatched bases: 4. Germline CDR1 SGHRS, CDR2 YFSETQ. This CDR3 has 15 residues. The CDR3 bases are TGCGCCAGCAGCCGGACTAGCGGGAGTAGCTACGAGCAGTACTTC. This gives the protein CASSRTSGSSYEQYF. The variable domain in full, with the rest retrieved from reference TRBV5-1 and TRBJ2-7, is KAGVTQTPRYLIKTRGQQVTLSCSPISGHRSVSWYQQTPGQGLQFLFEYFSETQRNKGNFPGRFSGRQFSNSRSEMNVSTLELGDSALYLCASSRTSGSSYEQYFGPGTRLTVT.

The chain combines TRBV5-1 with TRBJ1-1; D gene ambiguous. Trimming stripped 4 bases from V and 1 base from J, with 8 bases between. Per germline, CDR1 SGHRS and CDR2 YFSETQ. This CDR3 comprises 13 residues. The CDR3 sequence is CASSVQTNTEAFF. CDR3 nucleotides: TGCGCCAGCAGCGTCCAGACGAACACTGAAGCTTTCTTT.

Concerning this clone itself: Other DNA sequences in this sample translate to the same CDR3. V usage is TRBV19 and J usage is TRBJ2-1; weak D call: TRBD1 (5 bases). CDR1 and CDR2 (germline): LNHDA, SQIVND (reference sequence). The CDR3 totals 15 residues. The V gene lost 6 bases and the J gene lost 0 bases, with 12 bases spanning the gap. CDR3 coding DNA: TGTGCCAGTAGCACCGACAGAAGCTCCTACAATGAGCAGTTCTTC. It is translated as CASSTDRSSYNEQFF.

As to this clone: Within the sample, other DNA sequences also encode this same CDR3. The chain carries TRBV28 and TRBJ2-7; D is undetermined. The germline gives CDR1 MDHEN, CDR2 SYDVKM. The CDR3 loop spans 13 amino acids. Trimming removed 4 bases at V and 0 bases at J, with 7 bases between. CDR3 in DNA: TGTGCCAGCAGTTCCCCCAGCTCCTACGAGCAGTACTTC. Its translation: CASSSPSSYEQYF.

The chain couples TRBV7-9 to TRBJ2-1; 10 bases line up with TRBD2. CDR1 SEHNR and CDR2 FQNEAQ come from the germline V gene (reference sequence). The junction had 3 bases not matched to a gene; V was cut back by 5 bases and J by 2 bases. The CDR3 has 15 residues. The DNA of the CDR3 is TGTGCCAGCAGCAACGGACTAGCGGCCTACAATGAGCAGTTCTTC. Protein sequence: CASSNGLAAYNEQFF.

This chain links TRBV4-3 with TRBJ2-5, with a weak D call TRBD2 (5 bases). Germline V gene data show CDR1 as LGHNA and CDR2 as YSLEER. Trimming removed 1 base from V and 3 bases from J, with 18 bases in between. This CDR3 contains 17 residues. The CDR3 bases are TGCGCCAGCAGCCAAGGCGGACGAAGCGGTAGGGAAGAGACCCAGTACTTC. Amino acid sequence: CASSQGGRSGREETQYF.

CDR3 nucleotide sequence: TGTGCCAGCAGTTCTTGGAGTGAGCAGTTCTTC. Protein sequence: CASSSWSEQFF. The chain joins TRBV14 to TRBJ2-1, with D hard to call. The CDR3 has 11 residues. Germline V gene sequence: CDR1 SGHDN, CDR2 FVKESK. Trimming left V 6 bases short and J 9 bases short, with 9 bases between.

The chain joins TRBV5-1 to TRBJ2-1; perhaps TRBD2 as D (6 bases). The length of the CDR3 is 16 residues. Trimming pared 0 bases from V and 3 bases from J, leaving 13 bases between. The germline gives CDR1 SGHRS, CDR2 YFSETQ. This chain's CDR3 is CASSLVVGGLYNEQFF. The CDR3 DNA reads as TGCGCCAGCAGCTTGGTGGTGGGAGGCCTCTACAATGAGCAGTTCTTC.

V is TRBV15 and J is TRBJ2-7, with unresolved D. The CDR3 is 14 residues long. CDR1 and CDR2 (germline): LNHNV, YYDKDF (reference sequence). The ends were cut back, 0 bases at V and 2 bases at J, with 8 bases in the middle. The CDR3, as DNA: TGTGCCACCAGCAGAGATCAGGCGCCCTACGAGCAGTACTTC. Residues: CATSRDQAPYEQYF.

The J gene is TRBJ2-1, the V gene TRBV7-4, with 10 nucleotides matching TRBD1. V was clipped by 6 bases and J by 1 base; unmatched bases: 6. The CDR3 runs to 16 residues. CDR1 and CDR2 from the germline V gene are SGHVT and SQSDAQ. CDR3 DNA: TGTGCCAGCAGTCAAAGACAGGGGGCTTCCTACAATGAGCAGTTCTTC. Amino acid sequence: CASSQRQGASYNEQFF.

The J gene is TRBJ1-4, the V gene TRBV7-9; no reliable D call. Between the trimmed V and J ends, which lost 1 base and 10 bases, there was a span of 13 bases. Germline lookup yields CDR1 SEHNR and CDR2 FQNEAQ (reference sequence). The CDR3 has 14 amino acids. The DNA of the CDR3 is TGTGCCAGCAGCTTAGATATGGCAGCTCCAAAACTGTTTTTT. Translated, it gives CASSLDMAAPKLFF.

The rearrangement links TRBV28 to TRBJ2-4; D might be TRBD1 (6 bases). V shed 8 bases and J shed 0 bases, with 14 bases lying between them. Per the germline V gene, CDR1 is MDHEN and CDR2 is SYDVKM. The CDR3 has 15 amino acids. This CDR3 is CASSGVGLAKNIQYF. CDR3 DNA sequence: TGTGCCAGCTCAGGGGTCGGGTTAGCCAAAAACATTCAGTACTTC.

J is TRBJ2-1 and V is TRBV18; 13 nucleotides align to TRBD2. V was clipped by 0 bases and J by 6 bases; unmatched bases: 5. The germline gives CDR1 KGHSH, CDR2 LQKENI. The CDR3 consists of 17 residues. The CDR3 DNA reads TGTGCCAGCTCACCACCGTTTGGGACTAGCGGGATCAATGAGCAGTTCTTC. The encoded protein is CASSPPFGTSGINEQFF.

The DNA of the CDR3 is TGTGCCAGCAGTTTAGATAGGGCATGGGGGGAGCTGTTTTTT. Translated: CASSLDRAWGELFF. This rearrangement joins TRBV27 to TRBJ2-2; D is ambiguous. The CDR3 has 14 residues. Germline-derived CDR1 and CDR2 are MNHEY and SMNVEV (reference sequence). The V end lost 2 bases, the J end lost 8 bases, and 12 bases lay between the germline ends.

CDR3 protein: CASSEGQGEGTQYF. The CDR3 DNA reads TGCGCCAGCAGCGAGGGACAGGGAGAGGGGACCCAGTACTTC. The genes are TRBV5-1 and TRBJ2-5; TRBD1 agrees at 9 bases. This CDR3 is built from 14 residues. Germline V gene data show CDR1 as SGHRS and CDR2 as YFSETQ. V shed 4 bases and J 7 bases; nucleotides not matched to a gene: 8.

This chain links TRBV5-1 with TRBJ2-4; 11 bases fit TRBD2. Looked up from germline, CDR1 is SGHRS and CDR2 is YFSETQ. This CDR3 is 14 amino acids long. With V trimmed by 0 bases and J by 7 bases, 0 bases remained unmatched. Here the CDR3 DNA reads TGCGCCAGCAGCTTGGGGACTAGCGGGAACATTCAGTACTTC. This gives the protein CASSLGTSGNIQYF. The entire variable domain, with the rest obtained from reference TRBV5-1 and TRBJ2-4, is as follows: KAGVTQTPRYLIKTRGQQVTLSCSPISGHRSVSWYQQTPGQGLQFLFEYFSETQRNKGNFPGRFSGRQFSNSRSEMNVSTLELGDSALYLCASSLGTSGNIQYFGAGTRLSVL.

The V and J genes are TRBV9 and TRBJ2-3; D is unclear. With 1 base removed from V and 0 bases from J, the gap between germline ends came to 6 bases. The length of the CDR3 is 14 residues. Germline V lookup: CDR1 SGDLS, CDR2 YYNGEE. CDR3 in amino acids: CASSVTASTDTQYF. The CDR3 region has the DNA TGTGCCAGCAGCGTAACAGCTAGCACAGATACGCAGTATTTT.

The J gene is TRBJ2-2, the V gene TRBV28, with D maybe TRBD2 (5 bases). The CDR3 sequence is 13 residues long. CDR1 and CDR2 (germline): MDHEN, SYDVKM. Trimming took 6 bases from V and 5 from J, leaving 10 bases between them. CDR3 residues: CASRLSGTGELFF. CDR3 in DNA: TGTGCCAGCAGGCTCTCGGGGACCGGGGAGCTGTTTTTT. The whole variable domain, filled in from reference TRBV28 and TRBJ2-2, reads DVKVTQSSRYLVKRTGEKVFLECVQDMDHENMFWYRQDPGLGLRLIYFSYDVKMKEKGDIPEGYSVSREKKERFSLILESASTNQTSMYLCASRLSGTGELFFGEGSRLTVL.

The chain couples TRBV13 to TRBJ2-3; D call uncertain. Germline-derived CDR1 and CDR2 are PRHDT and FYEKMQ (reference sequence). V lost 5 bases, J lost 0 bases, and 21 bases lay in between. This CDR3 is built from 18 residues. The DNA of the CDR3 is TGTGCCAGCAGCCCCCAATACCGACGTACCTCTAGCACAGATACGCAGTATTTT. It translates to CASSPQYRRTSSTDTQYF.

The chain has TRBV4-1 and TRBJ2-7, with D perhaps matching TRBD1 (5 bases). Germline lookup yields CDR1 MGHRA and CDR2 YSYEKL. The CDR3 runs to 16 residues. V was pared by 3 bases and J by 4 bases, with 19 bases between. DNA for the CDR3: TGCGCCAGCAGCCAGGTATTTAGGGGTAAGGGATACGAGCAGTACTTC. It codes for CASSQVFRGKGYEQYF.

This chain uses TRBV28 with TRBJ1-2; D is ambiguous. Germline V gene data show CDR1 as MDHEN and CDR2 as SYDVKM. This CDR3 has 16 amino acids. Trimming removed 6 bases at V and 4 bases at J, with 21 bases between. CDR3 sequence: CASSQFPIRPGYGYTF. In DNA, the CDR3 is TGTGCCAGCAGCCAATTCCCCATACGACCGGGCTATGGCTACACCTTC.

The chain is built from TRBV19 and TRBJ2-1; 10 nucleotides agree with TRBD2. Germline CDR1 LNHDA, CDR2 SQIVND (reference sequence). V lost 7 bases to trimming and J lost 12 bases; unmatched junction nucleotides: 12. The CDR3 length is 14 residues. CDR3 bases: TGTGCCAGTATGGGCGGGGCTAGCGGGAGTAGGCAGTTCTTC. Protein sequence: CASMGGASGSRQFF.

V and J are TRBV29-1 and TRBJ2-7; D is ambiguous. The CDR3 covers 12 residues. The ends were cut back, 6 bases at V and 4 bases at J, with 13 bases in the middle. In germline, CDR1 is SQVTM, CDR2 ANQGSEA. CDR3 in DNA: TGCAGCGTCGGGCTCGGTGTATACGAGCAGTACTTC. Translating gives CSVGLGVYEQYF.